Shown below are 14 T cell receptor beta chains from a single sample sequenced in a study of TIL therapy for anti-PD-1-resistant metastatic lung cancer. Sequencing used immunoSEQ v3. Some clones are missing from TCRdb's copy, which holds only in-frame ones; the method was immunoSEQ multiplex PCR. The sample lists some 52,000 clones, around 79% seen once, with about 5% in the top ten. Time point defined: pre-treatment sample, taken before nivolumab and TIL therapy. The sample consisted of blood, taken at baseline. The receptor set was obtained from a woman aged 30 to 85 with non-small cell lung cancer.

The chain is built from TRBV7-2 and TRBJ2-1; 11 nucleotides align to TRBD2. Germline assignment: CDR1 SGHTA and CDR2 FQGNSA. Unmatched junction bases numbered 6, after V lost 1 base and J lost 10 bases. This CDR3 has 15 residues. DNA for the CDR3: TGTGCCAGCAGCTTAGAACTAGCGGGAGTAAGGGAGCAGTTCTTC. It yields the protein CASSLELAGVREQFF.

This clone has only one observation. The chain has TRBV27 and TRBJ2-1; the match to TRBD2 covers 12 bases. The V and J ends lost 8 bases and 8 bases, in that order; junction bases with no gene match: 7. Per germline, CDR1 MNHEY and CDR2 SMNVEV (reference sequence). This CDR3 comprises 14 residues. The CDR3 region is CASRGLAGFYEQFF. The CDR3 nucleotides are TGTGCCAGCCGTGGACTAGCGGGATTCTATGAGCAGTTCTTC.

This chain connects TRBV19 to TRBJ2-3; D tentatively fits TRBD1 or TRBD2 (5 bases each). CDR1 is LNHDA, CDR2 SQIVND, per germline (reference sequence). The CDR3 length is 14 residues. Trimming pared 4 bases from V and 0 bases from J, leaving 8 bases between. CDR3 in amino acids: CASSRGYSTDTQYF. DNA for the CDR3: TGTGCCAGTAGTAGGGGGTATAGCACAGATACGCAGTATTTT. The whole variable domain, remainder taken from reference TRBV19 and TRBJ2-3, is DGGITQSPKYLFRKEGQNVTLSCEQNLNHDAMYWYRQDPGQGLRLIYYSQIVNDFQKGDIAEGYSVSREKKESFPLTVTSAQKNPTAFYLCASSRGYSTDTQYFGPGTRLTVL.

The chain joins TRBV6-5 to TRBJ2-3; D perhaps matches TRBD1 (6 bases). Per germline, CDR1 MNHEY and CDR2 SVGAGI. This CDR3 has 15 amino acids. The V and J ends lost 6 bases and 6 bases respectively, with 19 bases between them. CDR3: CASSATGIAEDTQYF. In DNA, the CDR3 is TGTGCCAGCAGCGCGACAGGAATAGCTGAGGATACGCAGTATTTT.

The chain combines TRBV19 with TRBJ1-5; D unresolved. The germline gives CDR1 LNHDA, CDR2 SQIVND (reference sequence). V was trimmed by 5 bases and J by 1 base, leaving 9 bases between them. The CDR3 is 14 amino acids. CDR3 residues: CASSFGSSNQPQHF. The CDR3 region has the DNA TGTGCCAGTAGTTTCGGGTCGAGCAATCAGCCCCAGCATTTT.

V is TRBV7-2 and J is TRBJ2-3; D might be TRBD2 (6 bases). The CDR3 consists of 14 residues. Trimming shortened V by 5 bases and J by 5 bases, and 14 bases separated the two germline ends. Germline V lookup: CDR1 SGHTA, CDR2 FQGNSA. This CDR3 reads CASSPFGGVDTQYF. The CDR3 bases are TGTGCCAGCAGCCCCTTCGGGGGAGTAGATACGCAGTATTTT.

This clone was seen a handful of times. The CDR3 region is CASSLFGNYGYTF. CDR3 bases: TGCGCCAGCAGCCTTTTTGGGAACTATGGCTACACCTTC. The J gene is TRBJ1-2, the V gene TRBV4-3; no clear D. CDR1 and CDR2 from the germline V gene are LGHNA and YSLEER. The CDR3 covers 13 residues. V was cut by 4 bases and J by 2 bases, with 8 bases left in between.

The chain links TRBV6-1 to TRBJ1-2; 9 bases match TRBD1. In germline, CDR1 is MNHNS, CDR2 SASEGT. The CDR3 is 17 amino acids. Losses at the gene ends were 3 bases for V and 5 bases for J; bases not matched to a gene: 13. The CDR3 nucleotides read TGTGCCAGCAGTGACCTCCTCGGGACAGGGTTGAGATATGGCTACACCTTC. Protein sequence: CASSDLLGTGLRYGYTF.

The table lists this clone with a count of one. The chain couples TRBV6-5 to TRBJ1-5; 9 nucleotides match TRBD1. There are 14 residues in the CDR3. Germline CDR1 reads MNHEY; CDR2 reads SVGAGI. J lost 8 bases, V lost 6 bases, and 8 bases had no gene match. CDR3 coding DNA: TGTGCCAGCAGGGACTACAGGGGGCGGGAGCCCCAGCATTTT. The encoded protein is CASRDYRGREPQHF.

This chain connects TRBV5-8 to TRBJ2-7, with D hard to call. Per germline, CDR1 SGHTS and CDR2 YDEGEE. V gave up 4 bases and J gave up 4 bases, with 12 bases separating them. The CDR3 consists of 13 residues. The CDR3 bases are TGTGCCAGCAGCCTACGACGAGCGTACGAGCAGTACTTC. This translates into CASSLRRAYEQYF. The full variable domain, its missing parts supplied by reference TRBV5-8 and TRBJ2-7, is EAGVTQSPTHLIKTRGQQATLRCSPISGHTSVYWYQQALGLGLQFLLWYDEGEERNRGNFPPRFSGRQFPNYSSELNVNALELEDSALYLCASSLRRAYEQYFGPGTRLTVT.

The chain combines TRBV28 with TRBJ2-7; 7 bases match TRBD1. The germline gives CDR1 MDHEN, CDR2 SYDVKM. The CDR3 length is 15 residues. J lost 2 bases, V lost 6 bases, and 10 bases had no gene match. CDR3 region: CASRNDRARAYEQYF. The CDR3 nucleotides read TGTGCCAGCAGAAACGACAGGGCACGAGCCTACGAGCAGTACTTC.

This clone came up once. The rearrangement uses TRBV28 and TRBJ1-1; 8 positions agree with TRBD1. CDR1 and CDR2 (germline): MDHEN, SYDVKM. J gave up 0 bases and V 2 bases, and 8 bases lay outside the gene matches. The CDR3 loop spans 17 amino acids. This CDR3 is CASSLLKDRVLNTEAFF. The CDR3 DNA reads TGTGCCAGCAGTTTACTTAAGGACAGGGTTCTGAACACTGAAGCTTTCTTT.

About this clone: This sample also contains other DNA sequences that code for the same CDR3. The genes are TRBV5-6 and TRBJ1-4; no definite D call. This CDR3 has 14 amino acids. The germline V and J ends were trimmed by 4 bases and 0 bases, with 7 bases remaining between them. Germline lookup yields CDR1 SGHDT and CDR2 YYEEEE. The CDR3 region is CASSLIATNEKLFF. The CDR3 DNA follows: TGTGCCAGCAGCCTGATTGCAACTAATGAAAAACTGTTTTTT.

The genes are TRBV5-6 and TRBJ1-6; no definite D call. Trimming took 3 bases from V and 8 from J, leaving 15 bases between them. This CDR3 contains 15 residues. Germline loops: CDR1 SGHDT, CDR2 YYEEEE. CDR3 sequence reads: CASSSDSTPHSPLHF. CDR3 sequence (DNA): TGTGCCAGCAGCTCGGACTCAACTCCTCATTCACCCCTCCACTTT.